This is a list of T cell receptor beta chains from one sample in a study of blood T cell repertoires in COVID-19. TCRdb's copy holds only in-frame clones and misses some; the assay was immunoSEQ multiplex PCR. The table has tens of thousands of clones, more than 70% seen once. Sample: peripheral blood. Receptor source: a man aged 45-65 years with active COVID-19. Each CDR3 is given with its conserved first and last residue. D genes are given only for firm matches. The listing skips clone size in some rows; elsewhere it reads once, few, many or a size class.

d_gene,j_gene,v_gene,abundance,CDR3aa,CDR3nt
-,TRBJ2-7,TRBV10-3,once,CAISEDAGYSYEQYF,TGTGCCATCAGTGAGGATGCAGGATACTCCTACGAGCAGTACTTC
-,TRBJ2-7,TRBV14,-,CASSHLTGSYEQYF,TGTGCCAGCAGCCATTTAACAGGTTCCTACGAGCAGTACTTC
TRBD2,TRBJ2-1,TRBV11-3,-,CASSSAGLANNEQFF,TGTGCCAGCAGCTCCGCGGGACTAGCGAACAATGAGCAGTTCTTC
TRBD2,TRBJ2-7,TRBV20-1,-,CSASNSGGEKSYEQYF,TGCAGTGCTAGTAATAGCGGGGGTGAGAAGTCCTACGAGCAGTACTTC
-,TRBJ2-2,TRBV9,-,CASSVEGRGDGELFF,TGTGCCAGCAGCGTAGAGGGCAGGGGCGACGGGGAGCTGTTTTTT
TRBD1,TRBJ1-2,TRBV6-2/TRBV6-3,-,CASSPKLRTGNNYGYTF,TGTGCCAGCAGCCCCAAGCTACGGACAGGCAATAACTATGGCTACACCTTC
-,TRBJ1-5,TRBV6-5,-,CASANGGDQPQHF,TGTGCCAGCGCTAATGGGGGGGATCAGCCCCAGCATTTT
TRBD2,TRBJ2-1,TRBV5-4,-,CASSLVARLAGNNEQFF,TGTGCCAGCAGCTTGGTGGCCCGACTAGCGGGAAACAATGAGCAGTTCTTC
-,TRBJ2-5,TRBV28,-,CASSSNTDRGETQYF,TGTGCCAGCAGTTCCAACACGGACAGAGGGGAGACCCAGTACTTC
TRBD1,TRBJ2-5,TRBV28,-,CASSPGQLIRSQETQYF,TGTGCCAGCAGCCCGGGACAGTTAATCAGGAGCCAAGAGACCCAGTACTTC
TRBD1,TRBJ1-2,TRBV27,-,CASGTDLYGYTF,TGTGCCAGCGGGACAGACCTCTATGGCTACACCTTC
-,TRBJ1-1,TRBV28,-,CASSPTLTGLNTEAFF,TGTGCCAGCAGCCCCACCCTGACAGGCTTGAACACTGAAGCTTTCTTT
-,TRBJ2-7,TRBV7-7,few,CASSPGGQPYEQYF,TGTGCCAGCAGCCCCGGGGGACAGCCCTACGAGCAGTACTTC
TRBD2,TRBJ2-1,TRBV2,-,CASSEQDSGGSASSYNEQFF,TGTGCCAGCAGTGAGCAAGATAGCGGGGGGTCTGCGAGCTCCTACAATGAGCAGTTCTTC
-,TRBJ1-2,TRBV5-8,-,CASSNQGYGYTF,TGTGCCAGCAGCAACCAGGGCTATGGCTACACCTTC
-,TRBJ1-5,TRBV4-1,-,CASSQGSITVRNQPQHF,TGCGCCAGCAGCCAAGGTAGTATTACCGTGCGAAATCAGCCCCAGCATTTT
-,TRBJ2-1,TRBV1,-,CTSSPSGGSSYNEQFF,TGCACCAGCAGCCCGAGCGGCGGGAGCTCCTACAATGAGCAGTTCTTC
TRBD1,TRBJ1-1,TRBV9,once,CASSATGELGTEAFF,TGTGCCAGCAGCGCAACAGGGGAACTTGGCACTGAAGCTTTCTTT
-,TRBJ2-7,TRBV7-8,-,CASSGWASHEQYF,TGTGCCAGCAGCGGATGGGCCAGCCACGAGCAGTACTTC
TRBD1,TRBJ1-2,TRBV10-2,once,CASRETGVHGYTF,TGCGCCAGCAGGGAGACAGGGGTCCATGGCTACACCTTC
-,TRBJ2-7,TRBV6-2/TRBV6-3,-,CASSPGGNPTYEQYF,TGTGCCAGCAGTCCGGGTGGAAACCCAACCTACGAGCAGTACTTC
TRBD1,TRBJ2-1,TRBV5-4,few,CASSLRQGTFGSTVNEQFF,TGTGCCAGCAGCCTAAGACAGGGAACCTTCGGCTCTACTGTCAATGAGCAGTTCTTC